This record concerns one T cell receptor beta chain sequence. The antigen is unknown. The data derive from a study of cytomegalovirus exposure and HLA in healthy donors. The wider study: Of the donors genotyped, several hundred in all, over 80% fell in the Caucasian-associated ancestry cluster. Findings of the study overall: Later analysis identified a missense DCLRE1C variant that was linked to TCR beta V- and J-gene trimming. Most observed TCR sequences were rare, whereas some public TCRs were detected in many donors. Analyses of presence/absence relied on an assumption of roughly uniform sequencing depth across donors.

PCR primers comprised 60 Vbeta and 13 Jbeta primers. Assay used: immunoSEQ multiplex PCR; TCRdb lists only in-frame clones, some missing. The sample holds 70,000 to 80,000 clones, 82% seen once. The receptor was isolated from a young man in good health and CMV-seronegative. Input material: PBMCs.

Written as DNA, the CDR3 is TGTGCCAGCAGCCATAATCCAAGTCGGACTAGCGGAGATGGGGTCGATGAGCAGTTCTTC. This encodes CASSHNPSRTSGDGVDEQFF. J is TRBJ2-1 and V is TRBV4-2, with 10 positions matching TRBD2. V gave up 3 bases and J gave up 8 bases; unmatched junction bases: 22. The germline V gene has CDR1 LGHNA and CDR2 YNFKEQ. CDR3 length equals 20 residues.